The 32 T cell receptor beta chains reported below all come from one sample, sequenced in a study of spatial heterogeneity in lung cancer. Whole-study results and caveats: Tumor mutation count correlated with how many alpha and beta TCRs expanded intratumorally.

Antigens for these TCRs are unknown. Each CDR3 protein gets one entry after TCRdb re-called the 5' RACE reads with MiXCR. The sample includes some 1,400 distinct CDR3 sequences, 10% to 15% seen only once; the top ten take approximately 17%. Described time point: sample taken at primary tumor resection. The sample was lung tumor tissue, taken at surgery. Receptor source: a female donor with early-stage non-small cell lung cancer.

This clonotype is deemed medium-sized. The chain joins TRBV7-3 to TRBJ2-5, with 8 bases fitting TRBD1. CDR3 length: 13 amino acids. J lost 4 bases, V lost 5 bases, and 3 bases had no gene match. Germline V gene sequence: CDR1 SGHTA, CDR2 FQGTGA. Here the CDR3 reads CASSPGQGETQYF. The CDR3 DNA reads TGTGCCAGCAGCCCCGGACAGGGAGAGACCCAGTACTTC.

By share of the sample, this clonotype is medium-sized. This rearrangement joins TRBV20-1 to TRBJ2-5, with no clear D. CDR1 and CDR2 from the germline V gene are DFQATT and SNEGSKA (reference sequence). Trimming removed 6 bases at V and 5 bases at J, with 19 bases between. This CDR3 is 14 amino acids long. The CDR3 sequence: CSANPPGDGETQYF. The CDR3 DNA follows: TGCAGTGCCAATCCCCCGGGCGATGGGGAGACCCAGTACTTC.

This clonotype ranks as medium-sized. The chain carries TRBV6-1 and TRBJ1-5; D may be TRBD1 (6 bases). The length of the CDR3 is 14 residues. V was cut by 6 bases and J by 6 bases, with 15 bases left in between. Germline-derived CDR1 and CDR2 are MNHNS and SASEGT. The CDR3 DNA reads as TGTGCCAGCAGAGACGGGGGGCTGGGTCAGCCCCAGCATTTT. Protein sequence: CASRDGGLGQPQHF.

This clonotype was counted at least ten times. The V and J genes are TRBV21-1 and TRBJ2-2; the DNA was not compared with TRBD2, the D call given in the table. TRBV21-1 is a pseudogene locus. The CDR3 totals 19 residues. This CDR3 reads CASSKVSRTSGSRVGELFF. CDR3 coding DNA: TGTGCCAGCAGCAAAGTTAGCAGGACTAGCGGGAGTCGCGTCGGGGAGCTGTTTTTT.

This clonotype is medium-sized within its sample. V usage is TRBV7-2 and J usage is TRBJ1-4; 7 nucleotides align to TRBD1. The CDR3 spans 14 residues. Germline V lookup: CDR1 SGHTA, CDR2 FQGNSA. V lost 4 bases and J lost 4; bases outside the gene matches: 3. CDR3 in amino acids: CASSSNRGNEKLFF. As DNA, the CDR3 is TGTGCCAGCAGCTCGAACAGGGGTAATGAAAAACTGTTTTTT.

This clonotype is medium-sized. The chain recombines TRBV12-3 or TRBV12-4 with TRBJ1-1, with D unresolved. The CDR3 covers 13 residues. V lost 3 bases to trimming and J lost 1 base, with 6 bases between them. In DNA form, the CDR3 reads TGTGCCAGCAGTTTCGCCCAGAACACTGAAGCTTTCTTT. Protein sequence: CASSFAQNTEAFF.

The V and J genes are TRBV25-1 and TRBJ2-7; D might be TRBD1 (6 bases). Trimming cost V 3 bases and J 2 bases, with 17 bases left between them. The germline V gene has CDR1 MGHDK and CDR2 SYGVNS. The CDR3 is 16 residues long. CDR3 nucleotides: TGTGCCAGCAGTGATTTGACCGGGACACCGACCTACGAGCAGTACTTC. Translated: CASSDLTGTPTYEQYF.

This clonotype was recorded many times. The CDR3 sequence: CASSLSPTGNIQYF. The CDR3 region has the DNA TGTGCCAGCAGTCTCAGCCCGACAGGGAATATTCAGTACTTC. The V and J genes are TRBV2 and TRBJ2-4; TRBD1 agrees at 7 bases. V lost 5 bases and J lost 10; bases outside the gene matches: 11. Looked up from germline, CDR1 is SNHLY and CDR2 is FYNNEI. The CDR3 is made up of 14 amino acids.

Judged by abundance, this clonotype is medium-sized (0.01 to 0.1%). V is TRBV5-1 and J is TRBJ1-6; TRBD1 is a possible D gene (6 bases). The CDR3 extends over 15 amino acids. Germline CDR1 is SGHRS and CDR2 is YFSETQ. With 4 bases removed from V and 3 bases from J, the gap between germline ends came to 11 bases. CDR3 residues: CASSLGASYNSPLHF. In DNA form, the CDR3 reads TGCGCCAGCAGCCTGGGGGCCAGCTATAATTCACCCCTCCACTTT.

This clonotype showed up just a few times. This sequence joins TRBV7-2 and TRBJ2-7; D is tentatively TRBD1 or TRBD2 (7 bases each). CDR3 length: 15 residues. Germline-derived CDR1 and CDR2 are SGHTA and FQGNSA. The V and J ends lost 2 bases and 3 bases respectively, with 14 bases between them. The CDR3 protein is CASSLFSGTDYEQYF. The CDR3 nucleotides are TGTGCCAGCAGCTTATTCAGCGGGACAGACTACGAGCAGTACTTC. The full variable domain, completed using reference TRBV7-2 and TRBJ2-7, is GAGVSQSPSNKVTEKGKDVELRCDPISGHTALYWYRQSLGQGLEFLIYFQGNSAPDKSGLPSDRFSAERTGGSVSTLTIQRTQQEDSAVYLCASSLFSGTDYEQYFGPGTRLTVT.

This clonotype is judged medium-sized. J is TRBJ1-2 and V is TRBV3-1; D may be TRBD1 (5 bases). This CDR3 has 14 amino acids. The V end lost 0 bases, the J end lost 2 bases, and 7 bases lay between the germline ends. Germline V gene data show CDR1 as LGHDT and CDR2 as YNNKEL (reference sequence). CDR3 sequence reads: CASSQDAGNYGYTF. CDR3 DNA sequence: TGTGCCAGCAGCCAAGACGCAGGGAACTATGGCTACACCTTC.

Sample share makes this clonotype medium-sized (0.01 to 0.1%). V is TRBV19 and J is TRBJ2-2; D is unresolved. The CDR3 has 13 amino acids. In germline, CDR1 is LNHDA, CDR2 SQIVND (reference sequence). Between the trimmed V and J ends, which lost 4 bases and 0 bases, there was a span of 3 bases. The CDR3 is CASSNANTGELFF. As DNA, the CDR3 is TGTGCCAGTAGTAACGCGAACACCGGGGAGCTGTTTTTT.

V and J are TRBV7-8 and TRBJ2-6, with D possibly being TRBD1 (5 bases). With 0 bases removed from V and 2 bases from J, the gap between germline ends came to 11 bases. Per the germline V gene, CDR1 is SGHVS and CDR2 is FQNEAQ. The CDR3 consists of 17 residues. DNA of the CDR3: TGTGCCAGCAGCTTAGCATACCCAGGGCCTGGGGCCAACGTCCTGACTTTC. This encodes CASSLAYPGPGANVLTF. Full variable domain (remainder filled in from reference TRBV7-8 and TRBJ2-6): GAGVSQSPRYKVAKRGQDVALRCDPISGHVSLFWYQQALGQGPEFLTYFQNEAQLDKSGLPSDRFFAERPEGSVSTLKIQRTQQEDSAVYLCASSLAYPGPGANVLTFGAGSRLTVL.

This clonotype was recorded many times. This chain links TRBV11-2 with TRBJ2-7; tentatively, D is TRBD1 (6 bases). This CDR3 is 13 amino acids long. Trimming shortened V by 3 bases and J by 3 bases, and 9 bases separated the two germline ends. Germline-derived CDR1 and CDR2 are SGHAT and FQNNGV. The CDR3 DNA reads TGTGCCAGCAGCTTTTCCAGGGGCTACGAGCAGTACTTC. Residues: CASSFSRGYEQYF.

By share, this clonotype counts as medium-sized. The chain joins TRBV9 to TRBJ2-1; 9 bases match TRBD2. This CDR3 is 13 amino acids long. Trimming cost V 7 bases and J 10 bases; bases outside gene matches: 9. Per the germline V gene, CDR1 is SGDLS and CDR2 is YYNGEE. The CDR3 sequence: CASGAGGPREQFF. The CDR3 region has the DNA TGTGCCAGCGGTGCGGGAGGGCCAAGGGAGCAGTTCTTC.

In its sample, this clonotype was seen many times. The chain employs TRBV29-1 and TRBJ2-5; D call uncertain. This CDR3 is 14 amino acids long. Germline-derived CDR1 and CDR2 are SQVTM and ANQGSEA. V was pared by 2 bases and J by 3 bases, with 13 bases between. In nucleotides, the CDR3 is TGCAGCGTTGAAACGCCGCGACTTAAAGAGACCCAGTACTTC. Translated, it gives CSVETPRLKETQYF.

The chain is built from TRBV11-2 and TRBJ2-5; perhaps TRBD2 as D (6 bases). CDR3 length: 13 amino acids. Trimming took off 5 bases at V and 1 base at J, with 8 bases between the two ends. CDR1 and CDR2 from the germline V gene are SGHAT and FQNNGV. The CDR3 DNA reads as TGTGCCAGCAGCAGGGACTTCCAAGAGACCCAGTACTTC. Protein: CASSRDFQETQYF.

In this sample, this clonotype is medium-sized. The chain uses TRBV20-1 and TRBJ1-2; 9 nucleotides align to TRBD1. The CDR3 is made up of 14 amino acids. CDR1 DFQATT and CDR2 SNEGSKA come from the germline V gene (reference sequence). The V and J ends lost 5 bases and 2 bases, in that order; junction bases with no gene match: 6. The CDR3 loop is CSASGTGTNYGYTF. The CDR3 nucleotides are TGCAGTGCTTCCGGGACAGGGACGAACTATGGCTACACCTTC.

This clonotype is large. This rearrangement joins TRBV5-5 to TRBJ2-5; a possible D gene is TRBD1 (5 bases). CDR1 SGHKS and CDR2 YYEKEE come from the germline V gene (reference sequence). V was cut by 1 base and J by 3 bases, with 7 bases left in between. The length of the CDR3 is 13 residues. The CDR3 DNA reads TGTGCCAGCAGCTTGCCAGGGAAAGAGACCCAGTACTTC. Translated: CASSLPGKETQYF.

This clonotype came up a few times. The V call is TRBV10-2, the J call TRBJ2-7; the match to TRBD2 covers 7 bases. Germline assignment: CDR1 WSHSY and CDR2 SAAADI. The ends lost 6 bases at V and 1 base at J; junction bases unmatched: 3. The CDR3 consists of 13 residues. CDR3 in amino acids: CASRRERSYEQYF. The CDR3 DNA sequence: TGCGCCAGCAGGCGGGAGAGGTCCTACGAGCAGTACTTC.

This clonotype is large. V and J are TRBV4-3 and TRBJ2-1; D not resolved. V shed 1 base and J shed 9 bases, with 10 bases lying between them. Germline V gene sequence: CDR1 LGHNA, CDR2 YSLEER. The CDR3 runs to 13 residues. CDR3 sequence (DNA): TGCGCCAGCAGCCAAGTTGGAGAGGCTGAGCAGTTCTTC. Its translation: CASSQVGEAEQFF.

At least ten counts were recorded for this clonotype. This rearrangement joins TRBV14 to TRBJ2-2, with D possibly being TRBD2 (5 bases). Germline loops: CDR1 SGHDN, CDR2 FVKESK. The ends were cut back, 1 base at V and 3 bases at J, with 18 bases in the middle. CDR3 size: 18 residues. The CDR3 DNA is TGTGCCAGCAGCCAAGTTGTGACGCGGAGAGGGTACACCGGGGAGCTGTTTTTT. Its protein product is CASSQVVTRRGYTGELFF.

This clonotype is judged medium-sized. V and J are TRBV5-4 and TRBJ2-2; perhaps TRBD1 as D (5 bases). The germline V gene encodes CDR1 SGHNT and CDR2 YYREEE (reference sequence). This CDR3 is 14 amino acids long. Trimming cost V 0 bases and J 5 bases, with 8 bases left between them. Here the CDR3 reads CASSLAGITGELFF. As DNA, the CDR3 is TGTGCCAGCAGCTTGGCAGGGATAACCGGGGAGCTGTTTTTT.

This clonotype was seen ten or more times. The V gene is TRBV18, the J gene TRBJ1-1; perhaps TRBD1 as D (5 bases). This CDR3 comprises 12 residues. The germline gives CDR1 KGHSH, CDR2 LQKENI. V gave up 6 bases and J gave up 4 bases, with 9 bases separating them. The CDR3 DNA follows: TGTGCCAGCTCCCATGGGGGCACTGAAGCTTTCTTT. This gives the protein CASSHGGTEAFF.

This clonotype counts as medium-sized. This chain connects TRBV6-6 to TRBJ2-7, with D possibly being TRBD2 (6 bases). Between the trimmed V and J ends, which lost 5 bases and 2 bases, there was a span of 16 bases. This CDR3 is 15 amino acids long. Germline CDR1 is MNHNY and CDR2 is SVGAGI (reference sequence). The CDR3 DNA reads TGTGCCAGCAGTCTTCTGGCAGCGGGTCCCTACGAGCAGTACTTC. The encoded protein is CASSLLAAGPYEQYF.

In this sample, this clonotype turned up many times. The chain joins TRBV19 to TRBJ2-3; D is perhaps TRBD2 (5 bases). V lost 3 bases to trimming and J lost 4 bases, with 14 bases between them. CDR1 and CDR2 (germline): LNHDA, SQIVND (reference sequence). This CDR3 has 15 residues. CDR3: CASSMDLEEADTQYF. The CDR3 bases are TGTGCCAGTAGTATGGACCTCGAGGAGGCAGATACGCAGTATTTT.

In its sample, this clonotype ranks as medium-sized. The chain employs TRBV28 and TRBJ2-7; a weak D match, TRBD2 (6 bases). The CDR3 loop spans 12 amino acids. V lost 7 bases, J lost 9 bases, and 16 bases lay in between. Germline CDR1 reads MDHEN; CDR2 reads SYDVKM. CDR3 nucleotide sequence: TGTGCCAGCACCCCCCCCCGGGGAGGGCAGTACTTC. Translated, it gives CASTPPRGGQYF.

This clonotype qualifies as medium-sized. This rearrangement joins TRBV7-9 to TRBJ1-2; D remains unclear. The CDR3 spans 12 residues. Germline V gene lookup returns CDR1 SEHNR and CDR2 FQNEAQ (reference sequence). Trimming left V 1 base short and J 4 bases short, with 4 bases between. The CDR3 DNA reads TGTGCCAGCAGCTTAGACGGCTATGGCTACACCTTC. Its translation is CASSLDGYGYTF.

This clonotype has only a few counts. The V gene is TRBV2, the J gene TRBJ2-1; D tentatively reads TRBD1 or TRBD2 (5 bases each). V was clipped by 8 bases and J by 5 bases, with 16 bases between them. The germline V gene has CDR1 SNHLY and CDR2 FYNNEI. The CDR3 runs 14 residues. CDR3 in DNA: TGTGCCAGCCCTACTGGGACCTCGAACAATGAGCAGTTCTTC. Its translation is CASPTGTSNNEQFF.

By share, this clonotype ranks as large. The CDR3 loop reads CASSLAGTGAAGANVLTF. CDR3 DNA: TGTGCCAGCTCACTCGCCGGGACAGGGGCCGCTGGGGCCAACGTCCTGACTTTC. The chain uses TRBV18 and TRBJ2-6; TRBD1 agrees at 10 bases. V was pared by 4 bases and J by 2 bases, with 8 bases of the junction left unmatched. The CDR3 has 18 residues. Germline-derived CDR1 and CDR2 are KGHSH and LQKENI.

This clonotype is termed medium-sized. This rearrangement joins TRBV7-3 to TRBJ2-3; 8 nucleotides align to TRBD2. CDR3 length: 14 residues. The V gene end was trimmed by 4 bases and the J gene end by 3 bases; junction bases not matched to a gene: 3. The germline gives CDR1 SGHTA, CDR2 FQGTGA. CDR3 loop: CASSSGLATDTQYF. Written as DNA, the CDR3 is TGTGCCAGCAGCTCCGGACTAGCTACAGATACGCAGTATTTT. The whole variable domain, filled in from reference TRBV7-3 and TRBJ2-3, reads GAGVSQTPSNKVTEKGKYVELRCDPISGHTALYWYRQSLGQGPEFLIYFQGTGAADDSGLPNDRFFAVRPEGSVSTLKIQRTERGDSAVYLCASSSGLATDTQYFGPGTRLTVL.

In its sample, this clonotype ranks as large. The chain is built from TRBV4-1 and TRBJ2-5; 9 bases agree with TRBD1. This CDR3 has 16 amino acids. V dropped 3 bases and J dropped 4; count of bases not matched to a gene: 9. Germline V gives CDR1 MGHRA, CDR2 YSYEKL. This CDR3 is CASSQALGQGAETQYF. The CDR3 DNA sequence: TGCGCCAGCAGCCAGGCTCTGGGACAGGGAGCAGAGACCCAGTACTTC.